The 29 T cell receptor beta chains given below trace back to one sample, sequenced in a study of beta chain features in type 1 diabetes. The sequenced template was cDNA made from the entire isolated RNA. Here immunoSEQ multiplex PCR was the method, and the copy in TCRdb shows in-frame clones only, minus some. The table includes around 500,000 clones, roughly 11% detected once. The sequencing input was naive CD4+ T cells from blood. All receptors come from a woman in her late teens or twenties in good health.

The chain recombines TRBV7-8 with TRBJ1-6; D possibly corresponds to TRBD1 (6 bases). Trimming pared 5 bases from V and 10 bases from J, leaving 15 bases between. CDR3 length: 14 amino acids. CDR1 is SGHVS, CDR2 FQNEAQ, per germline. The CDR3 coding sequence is TGTGCCAGCAGCCCGACAGGTGGGAGGTCACCCCTCCACTTT. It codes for CASSPTGGRSPLHF.

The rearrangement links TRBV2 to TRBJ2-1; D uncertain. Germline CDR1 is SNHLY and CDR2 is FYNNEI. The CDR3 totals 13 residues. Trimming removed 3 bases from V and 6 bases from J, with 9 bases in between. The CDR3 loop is CASSDRPANEQFF. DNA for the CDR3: TGTGCCAGCAGTGATCGACCGGCCAATGAGCAGTTCTTC.

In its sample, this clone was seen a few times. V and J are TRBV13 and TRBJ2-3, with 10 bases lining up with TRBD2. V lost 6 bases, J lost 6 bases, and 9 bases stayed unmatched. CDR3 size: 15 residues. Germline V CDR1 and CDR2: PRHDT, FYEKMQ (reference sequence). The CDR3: CASSLIAGGRDTQYF. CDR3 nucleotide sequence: TGTGCCAGCAGTCTCATAGCGGGAGGCCGTGATACGCAGTATTTT.

This CDR3 is CASRRPSNYEQYF. The CDR3 DNA reads as TGTGCCAGCAGAAGACCTTCAAATTACGAGCAGTACTTC. This chain uses TRBV7-2 with TRBJ2-7; D is uncertain. The CDR3 has 13 residues. CDR1 is SGHTA, CDR2 FQGNSA, per germline. The ends were cut back, 6 bases at V and 4 bases at J, with 13 bases in the middle.

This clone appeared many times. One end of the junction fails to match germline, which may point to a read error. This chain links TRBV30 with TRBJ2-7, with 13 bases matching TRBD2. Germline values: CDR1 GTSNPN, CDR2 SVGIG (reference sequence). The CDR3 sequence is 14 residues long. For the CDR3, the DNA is TGTGCCTGGAGGACCACCGGGACTAGCGGGACCCGCCACTTC. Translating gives CAWRTTGTSGTRHF.

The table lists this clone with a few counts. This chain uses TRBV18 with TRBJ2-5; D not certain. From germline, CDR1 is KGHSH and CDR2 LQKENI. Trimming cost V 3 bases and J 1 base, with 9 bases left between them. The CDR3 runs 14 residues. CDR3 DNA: TGTGCCAGCTCACCTGGTGTCTTCCAAGAGACCCAGTACTTC. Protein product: CASSPGVFQETQYF.

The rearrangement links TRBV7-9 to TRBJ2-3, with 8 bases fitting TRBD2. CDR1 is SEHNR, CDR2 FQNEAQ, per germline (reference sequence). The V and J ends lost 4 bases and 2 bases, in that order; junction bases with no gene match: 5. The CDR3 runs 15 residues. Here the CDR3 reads CASSYTGGPTDTQYF. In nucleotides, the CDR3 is TGTGCCAGCAGCTATACGGGGGGGCCCACAGATACGCAGTATTTT.

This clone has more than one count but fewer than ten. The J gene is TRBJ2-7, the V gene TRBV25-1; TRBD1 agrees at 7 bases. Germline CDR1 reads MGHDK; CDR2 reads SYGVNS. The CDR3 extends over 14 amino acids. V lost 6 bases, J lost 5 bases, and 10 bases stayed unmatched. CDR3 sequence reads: CASRNPPQGDEQYF. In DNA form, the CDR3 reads TGTGCCAGCAGGAACCCTCCGCAGGGGGACGAGCAGTACTTC.

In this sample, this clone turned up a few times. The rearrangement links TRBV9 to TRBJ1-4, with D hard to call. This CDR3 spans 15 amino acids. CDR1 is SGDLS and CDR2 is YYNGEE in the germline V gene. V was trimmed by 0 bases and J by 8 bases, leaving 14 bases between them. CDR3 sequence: CASSVGGRSNEKLFF. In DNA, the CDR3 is TGTGCCAGCAGCGTAGGTGGTAGGTCGAACGAAAAACTGTTTTTT. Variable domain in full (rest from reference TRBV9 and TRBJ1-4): DSGVTQTPKHLITATGQRVTLRCSPRSGDLSVYWYQQSLDQGLQFLIQYYNGEERAKGNILERFSAQQFPDLHSELNLSSLELGDSALYFCASSVGGRSNEKLFFGSGTQLSVL.

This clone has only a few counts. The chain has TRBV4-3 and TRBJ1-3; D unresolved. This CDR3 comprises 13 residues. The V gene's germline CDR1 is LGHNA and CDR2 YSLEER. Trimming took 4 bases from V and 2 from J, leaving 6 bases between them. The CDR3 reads CASSPRAGNTIYF. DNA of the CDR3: TGCGCCAGCAGCCCTCGAGCTGGAAACACCATATATTTT.

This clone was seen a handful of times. This CDR3 reads CASSQDLIPGSEQYF. In DNA, the CDR3 is TGCGCCAGCAGCCAAGATCTGATCCCTGGGTCCGAGCAGTACTTC. The rearrangement joins TRBV4-3 to TRBJ2-7, with no clear D. Germline CDR1 LGHNA, CDR2 YSLEER. Trimming took off 0 bases at V and 6 bases at J, with 15 bases between the two ends. The length of the CDR3 is 15 residues.

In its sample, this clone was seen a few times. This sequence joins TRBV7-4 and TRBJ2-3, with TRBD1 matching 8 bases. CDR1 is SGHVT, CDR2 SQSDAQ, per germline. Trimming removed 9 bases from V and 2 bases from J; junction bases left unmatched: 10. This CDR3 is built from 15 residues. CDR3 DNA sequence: TGTGCCAGTCCCCCGGCAGGGGGCATCACAGATACGCAGTATTTT. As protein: CASPPAGGITDTQYF.

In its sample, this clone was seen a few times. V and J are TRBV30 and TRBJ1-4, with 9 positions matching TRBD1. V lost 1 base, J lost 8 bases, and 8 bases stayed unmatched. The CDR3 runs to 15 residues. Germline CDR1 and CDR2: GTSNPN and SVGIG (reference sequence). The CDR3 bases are TGTGCCTGGAGTGCAGCCGGGACAGGGAGGGAAAAACTGTTTTTT. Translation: CAWSAAGTGREKLFF.

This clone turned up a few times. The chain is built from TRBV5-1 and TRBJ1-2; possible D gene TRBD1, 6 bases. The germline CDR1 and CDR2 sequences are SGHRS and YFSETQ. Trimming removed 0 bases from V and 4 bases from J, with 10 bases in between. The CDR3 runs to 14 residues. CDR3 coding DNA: TGCGCCAGCAGCTTGGCCCCGGGGGCCTATGGCTACACCTTC. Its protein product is CASSLAPGAYGYTF.

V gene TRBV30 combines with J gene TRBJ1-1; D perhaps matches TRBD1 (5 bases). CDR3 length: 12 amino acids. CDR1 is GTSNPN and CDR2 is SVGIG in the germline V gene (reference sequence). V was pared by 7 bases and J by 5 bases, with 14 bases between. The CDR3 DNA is TGTGCCTCCCTCATCGGGGGAACTGAAGCTTTCTTT. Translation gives CASLIGGTEAFF. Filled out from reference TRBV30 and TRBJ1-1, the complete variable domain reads SQTIHQWPATLVQPVGSPLSLECTVEGTSNPNLYWYRQAAGRGLQLLFYSVGIGQISSEVPQNLSASRPQDRQFILSSKKLLLSDSGFYLCASLIGGTEAFFGQGTRLTVV.

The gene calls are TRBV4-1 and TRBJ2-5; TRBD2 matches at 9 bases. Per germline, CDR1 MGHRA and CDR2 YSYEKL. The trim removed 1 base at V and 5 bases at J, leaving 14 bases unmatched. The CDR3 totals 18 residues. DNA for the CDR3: TGCGCCAGCAGCCAAGTTTATTCTGCGGGAGGGGCCCAGGAGACCCAGTACTTC. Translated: CASSQVYSAGGAQETQYF.

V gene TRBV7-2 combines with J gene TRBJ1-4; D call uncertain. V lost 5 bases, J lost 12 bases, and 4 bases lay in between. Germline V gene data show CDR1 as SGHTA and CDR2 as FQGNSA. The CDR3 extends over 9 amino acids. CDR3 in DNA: TGTGCCAGCAGCACAGAACTGTTTTTT. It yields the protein CASSTELFF. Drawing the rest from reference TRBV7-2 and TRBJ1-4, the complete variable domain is GAGVSQSPSNKVTEKGKDVELRCDPISGHTALYWYRQSLGQGLEFLIYFQGNSAPDKSGLPSDRFSAERTGGSVSTLTIQRTQQEDSAVYLCASSTELFFGSGTQLSVL.

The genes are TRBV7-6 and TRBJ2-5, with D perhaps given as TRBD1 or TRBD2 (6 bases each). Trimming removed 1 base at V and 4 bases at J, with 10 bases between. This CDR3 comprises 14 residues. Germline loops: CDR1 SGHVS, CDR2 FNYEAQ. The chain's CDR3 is CASSLVRGRETQYF. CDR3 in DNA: TGTGCCAGCAGCTTAGTTCGGGGGCGAGAGACCCAGTACTTC.

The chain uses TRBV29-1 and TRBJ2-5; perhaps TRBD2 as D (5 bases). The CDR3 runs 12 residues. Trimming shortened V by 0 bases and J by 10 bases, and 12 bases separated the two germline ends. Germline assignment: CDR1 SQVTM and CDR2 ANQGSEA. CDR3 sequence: CSVEDLRDYQYF. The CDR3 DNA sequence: TGCAGCGTTGAAGATCTGAGGGATTACCAGTACTTC.

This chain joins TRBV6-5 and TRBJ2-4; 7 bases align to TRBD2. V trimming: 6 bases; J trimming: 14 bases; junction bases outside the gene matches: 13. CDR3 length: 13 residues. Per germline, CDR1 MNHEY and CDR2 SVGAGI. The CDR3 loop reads CASRAYERDGKYF. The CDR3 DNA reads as TGTGCCAGCAGGGCCTATGAGCGGGATGGGAAGTACTTC.

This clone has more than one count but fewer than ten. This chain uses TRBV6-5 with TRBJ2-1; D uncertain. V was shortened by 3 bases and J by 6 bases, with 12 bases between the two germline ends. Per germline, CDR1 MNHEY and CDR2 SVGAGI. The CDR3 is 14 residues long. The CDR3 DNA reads TGTGCCAGCAGTTATTCCGAGATGGGCAATGAGCAGTTCTTC. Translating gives CASSYSEMGNEQFF.

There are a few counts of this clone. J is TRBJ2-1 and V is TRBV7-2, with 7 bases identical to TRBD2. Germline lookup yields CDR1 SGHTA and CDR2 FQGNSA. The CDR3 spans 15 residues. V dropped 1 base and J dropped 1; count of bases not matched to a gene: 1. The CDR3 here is CASSLDGGSYNEQFF. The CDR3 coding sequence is TGTGCCAGCAGCTTAGACGGGGGGTCCTACAATGAGCAGTTCTTC.

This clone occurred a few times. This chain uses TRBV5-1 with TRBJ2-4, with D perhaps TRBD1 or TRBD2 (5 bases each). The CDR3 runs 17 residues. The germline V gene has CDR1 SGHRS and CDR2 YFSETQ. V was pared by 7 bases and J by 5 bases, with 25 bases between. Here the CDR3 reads CASGPGLSLGPENIQYF. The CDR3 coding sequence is TGCGCCAGCGGCCCCGGCCTCAGTTTGGGACCTGAAAACATTCAGTACTTC.

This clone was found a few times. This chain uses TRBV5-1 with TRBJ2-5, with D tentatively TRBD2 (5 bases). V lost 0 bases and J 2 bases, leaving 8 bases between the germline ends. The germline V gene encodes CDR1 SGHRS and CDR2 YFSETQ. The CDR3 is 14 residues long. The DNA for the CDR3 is TGCGCCAGCAGCTTGGTCACTAGGCAAGAGACCCAGTACTTC. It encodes CASSLVTRQETQYF.

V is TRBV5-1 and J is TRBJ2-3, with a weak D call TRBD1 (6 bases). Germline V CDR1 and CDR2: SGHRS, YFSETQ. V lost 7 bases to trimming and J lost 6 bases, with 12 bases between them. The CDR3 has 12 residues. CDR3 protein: CASRQGSDTQYF. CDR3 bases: TGCGCCAGCCGGCAGGGGAGCGATACGCAGTATTTT. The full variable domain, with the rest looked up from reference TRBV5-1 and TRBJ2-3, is KAGVTQTPRYLIKTRGQQVTLSCSPISGHRSVSWYQQTPGQGLQFLFEYFSETQRNKGNFPGRFSGRQFSNSRSEMNVSTLELGDSALYLCASRQGSDTQYFGPGTRLTVL.

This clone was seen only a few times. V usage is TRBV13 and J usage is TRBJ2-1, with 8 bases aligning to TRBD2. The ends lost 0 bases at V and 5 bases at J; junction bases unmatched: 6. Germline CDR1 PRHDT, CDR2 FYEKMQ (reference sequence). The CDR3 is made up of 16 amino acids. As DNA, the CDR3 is TGTGCCAGCAGCTTAGGGAGTAGGACTAGCAACAATGAGCAGTTCTTC. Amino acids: CASSLGSRTSNNEQFF.

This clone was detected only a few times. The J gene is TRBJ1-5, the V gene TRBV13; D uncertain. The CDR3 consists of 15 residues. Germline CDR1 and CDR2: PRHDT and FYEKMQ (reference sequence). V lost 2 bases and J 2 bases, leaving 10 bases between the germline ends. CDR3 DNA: TGTGCCAGCAGCTTATCCCGCGAGGGCAATCAGCCCCAGCATTTT. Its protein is CASSLSREGNQPQHF.

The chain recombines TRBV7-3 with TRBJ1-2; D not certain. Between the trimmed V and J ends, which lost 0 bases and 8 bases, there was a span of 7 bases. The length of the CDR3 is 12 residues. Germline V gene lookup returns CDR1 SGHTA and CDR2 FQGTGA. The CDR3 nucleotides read TGTGCCAGCAGCTTAACCGGGCAGGGCTACACCTTC. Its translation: CASSLTGQGYTF.

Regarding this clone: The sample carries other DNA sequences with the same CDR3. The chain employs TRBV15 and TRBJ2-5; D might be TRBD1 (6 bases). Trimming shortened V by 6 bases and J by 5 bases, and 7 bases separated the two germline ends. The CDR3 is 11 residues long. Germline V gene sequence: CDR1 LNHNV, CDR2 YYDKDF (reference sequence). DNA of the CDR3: TGTGCCACCAGTAGGGGGGAGACCCAGTACTTC. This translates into CATSRGETQYF.